The following is a TCR beta chain sequence with its context. The CDR3 sequence is 11 residues long. CDR1 SGHTA and CDR2 FQGNSA come from the germline V gene. With 2 bases removed from V and 15 bases from J, the gap between germline ends came to 11 bases. The sample comes from a study of shared clonotypes between healthy human individuals. Repertoires were generated with immunoSEQ multiplex PCR, while TCRdb's copy carries only in-frame clones and drops some. The sample consists of approximately 700,000 clones, about three quarters of them appearing once. Sequencing used memory CD4+ T cells sorted from blood. As for subset: CD45RA-negative fraction. The chain employs TRBV7-2 and TRBJ2-1; a weak D match, TRBD1 (6 bases). The receptor's source is a young woman in good health. CDR3 nucleotides: TGTGCCAGCAGCTTATGGGGGCCCGCGTTCTTC. Its protein is CASSLWGPAFF.